This TCR beta chain was sequenced in a study of cytomegalovirus exposure and HLA in healthy donors. Germline loops: CDR1 LGHNA, CDR2 YSLEER. The CDR3 has 15 residues. After removal of 0 bases from V and 6 bases from J, the junction contained 7 bases not matched to a gene. General study points: Highly shared sequence variants in one cluster were likely a sequencing artifact. Trimming of TCR beta V- and J-genes showed a link, identified in a later analysis, to a missense DCLRE1C variant. The study had only CMV serostatus as immune exposure information. In vitro, a few CMV-associated chains proved specific for CMV antigens.

Concerning this clone itself: Its antigen is still unknown.

The PCR used 60 Vbeta and 13 Jbeta primers. Produced via immunoSEQ multiplex PCR; TCRdb's table is partial and in-frame only. The table records some 170,000 clones, approximately 70% of them present only once. Sequenced sample: PBMCs. This chain joins TRBV4-3 and TRBJ1-1, with 7 bases matching TRBD1. The receptor was derived from a human donor in good health. The CDR3 DNA follows: TGCGCCAGCAGCCAAGATAAACAGGGGATCGCTGAAGCTTTCTTT. Translating gives CASSQDKQGIAEAFF.